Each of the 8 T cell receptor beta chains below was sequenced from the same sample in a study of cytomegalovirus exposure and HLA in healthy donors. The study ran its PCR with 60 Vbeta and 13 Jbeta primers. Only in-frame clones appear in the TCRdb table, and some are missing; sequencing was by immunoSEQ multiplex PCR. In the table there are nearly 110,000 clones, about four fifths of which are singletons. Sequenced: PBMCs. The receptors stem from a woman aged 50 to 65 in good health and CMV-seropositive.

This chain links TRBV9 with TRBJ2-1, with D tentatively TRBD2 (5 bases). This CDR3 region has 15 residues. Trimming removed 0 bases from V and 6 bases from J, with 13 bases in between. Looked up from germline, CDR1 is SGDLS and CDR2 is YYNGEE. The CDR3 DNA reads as TGTGCCAGCAGCGTAGACCAACGGGCGGGCAATGAGCAGTTCTTC. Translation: CASSVDQRAGNEQFF.

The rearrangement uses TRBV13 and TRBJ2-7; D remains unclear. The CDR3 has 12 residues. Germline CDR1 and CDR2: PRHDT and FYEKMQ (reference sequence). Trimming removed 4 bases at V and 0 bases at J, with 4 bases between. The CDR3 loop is CASSYSSYEQYF. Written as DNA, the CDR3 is TGTGCCAGCAGCTACAGCTCCTACGAGCAGTACTTC.

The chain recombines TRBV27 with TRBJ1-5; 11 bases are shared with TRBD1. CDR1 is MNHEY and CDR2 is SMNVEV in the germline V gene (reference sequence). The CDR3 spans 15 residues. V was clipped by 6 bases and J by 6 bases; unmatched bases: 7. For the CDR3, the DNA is TGTGCCAGCAGGGCGGGACAGGGGGGTGGTCAGCCCCAGCATTTT. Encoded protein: CASRAGQGGGQPQHF.

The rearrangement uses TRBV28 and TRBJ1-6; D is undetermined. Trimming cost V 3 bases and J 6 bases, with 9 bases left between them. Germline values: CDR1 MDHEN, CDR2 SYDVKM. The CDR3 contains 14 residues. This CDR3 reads CASSFQNSNSPLHF. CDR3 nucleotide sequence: TGTGCCAGCAGTTTTCAGAACAGTAATTCACCCCTCCACTTT.

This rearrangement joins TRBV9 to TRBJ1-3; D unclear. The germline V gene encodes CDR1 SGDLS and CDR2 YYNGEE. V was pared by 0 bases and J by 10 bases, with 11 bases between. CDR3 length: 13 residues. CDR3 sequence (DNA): TGTGCCAGCAGCGTAGGAGGTAGAGGGACCATATATTTT. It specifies CASSVGGRGTIYF.

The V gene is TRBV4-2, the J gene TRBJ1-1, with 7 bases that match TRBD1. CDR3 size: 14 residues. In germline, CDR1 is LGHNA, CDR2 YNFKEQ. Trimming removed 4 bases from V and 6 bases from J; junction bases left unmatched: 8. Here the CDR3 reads CASSPPRQGPEAFF. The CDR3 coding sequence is TGTGCCAGCAGCCCACCTCGACAGGGCCCTGAAGCTTTCTTT.

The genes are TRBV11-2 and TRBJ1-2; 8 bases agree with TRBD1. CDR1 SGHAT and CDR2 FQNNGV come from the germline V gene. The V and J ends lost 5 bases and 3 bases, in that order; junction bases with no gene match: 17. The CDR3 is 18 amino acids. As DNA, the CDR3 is TGTGCCAGCAGCCCGTTCGGCAGGGGGCAGGTTTTTGACTATGGCTACACCTTC. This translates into CASSPFGRGQVFDYGYTF.

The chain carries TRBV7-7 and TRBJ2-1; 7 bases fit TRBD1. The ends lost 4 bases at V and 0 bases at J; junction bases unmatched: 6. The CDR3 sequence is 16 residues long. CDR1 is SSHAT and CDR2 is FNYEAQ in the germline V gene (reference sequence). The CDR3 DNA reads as TGTGCCAGCAGCTCGCGACAGGGAAGCTCCTACAATGAGCAGTTCTTC. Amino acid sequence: CASSSRQGSSYNEQFF.